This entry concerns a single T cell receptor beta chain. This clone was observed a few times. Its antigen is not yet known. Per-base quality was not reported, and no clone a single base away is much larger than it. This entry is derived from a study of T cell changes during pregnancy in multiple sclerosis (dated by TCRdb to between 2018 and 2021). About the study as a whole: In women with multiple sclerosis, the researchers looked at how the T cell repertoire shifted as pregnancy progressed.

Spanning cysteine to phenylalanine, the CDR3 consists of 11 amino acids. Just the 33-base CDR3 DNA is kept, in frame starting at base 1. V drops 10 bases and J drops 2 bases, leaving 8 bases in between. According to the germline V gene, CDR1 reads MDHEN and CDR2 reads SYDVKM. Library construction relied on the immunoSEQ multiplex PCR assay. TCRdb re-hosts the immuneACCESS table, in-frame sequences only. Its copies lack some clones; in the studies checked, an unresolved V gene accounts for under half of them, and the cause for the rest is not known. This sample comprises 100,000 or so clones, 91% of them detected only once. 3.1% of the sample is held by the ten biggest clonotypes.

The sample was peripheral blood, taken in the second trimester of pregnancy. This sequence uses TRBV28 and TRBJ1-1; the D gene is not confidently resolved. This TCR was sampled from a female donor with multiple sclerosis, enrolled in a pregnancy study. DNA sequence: TGTGCCACCATCAGAAACACTGAAGCTTTCTTT. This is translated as CATIRNTEAFF.